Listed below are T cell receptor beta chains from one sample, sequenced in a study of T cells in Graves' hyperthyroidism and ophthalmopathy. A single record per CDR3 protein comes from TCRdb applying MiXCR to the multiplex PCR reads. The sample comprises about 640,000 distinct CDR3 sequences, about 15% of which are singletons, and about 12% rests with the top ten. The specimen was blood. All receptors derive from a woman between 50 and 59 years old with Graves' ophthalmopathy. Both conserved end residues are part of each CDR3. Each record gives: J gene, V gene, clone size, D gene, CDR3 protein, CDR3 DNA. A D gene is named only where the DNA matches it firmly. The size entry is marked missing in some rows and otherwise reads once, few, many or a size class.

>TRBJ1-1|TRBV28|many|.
CASSFRREGRPPSTAFF
TGTGCCAGCAGTTTTCGCAGGGAAGGCCGTCCTCCCTCAACAGCTTTCTTT
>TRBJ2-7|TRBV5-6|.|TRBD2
CASSLAGGDYEQYF
TGTGCCAGCAGCTTGGCCGGGGGGGACTACGAGCAGTACTTC
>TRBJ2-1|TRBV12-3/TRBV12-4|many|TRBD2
CASSYRGGTSGRLPYNEQFF
TGTGCCAGCAGTTACCGGGGGGGGACTAGCGGGAGACTGCCCTACAATGAGCAGTTCTTC
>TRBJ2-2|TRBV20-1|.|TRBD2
CSARLAGEGGELFF
TGCAGTGCGCGACTAGCGGGAGAAGGCGGGGAGCTGTTTTTT
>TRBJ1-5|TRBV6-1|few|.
CASPRGVQPQHF
TGTGCCAGCCCCAGGGGCGTTCAGCCCCAGCATTTT
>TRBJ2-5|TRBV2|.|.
CASSDRIQETQCF
TGTGCCAGCAGTGACCGAATCCAAGAGACCCAGTGCTTC
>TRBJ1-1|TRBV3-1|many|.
CASSTPLGGTEAFF
TGTGCCAGCAGCACGCCCCTTGGAGGCACTGAAGCTTTCTTT
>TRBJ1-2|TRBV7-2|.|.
CASMAENYGYTF
TGTGCCAGCATGGCTGAGAACTATGGCTACACCTTC
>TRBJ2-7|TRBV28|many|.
CASSPRQTREQYF
TGTGCCAGCAGTCCCAGACAGACTCGCGAGCAGTACTTC
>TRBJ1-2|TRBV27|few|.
CASTTRGQDQDYGYTF
TGTGCCAGCACCACTCGTGGGCAGGATCAGGACTATGGCTACACCTTC
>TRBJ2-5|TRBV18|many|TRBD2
CASSPPGGGGQETQYF
TGTGCCAGCTCACCACCCGGCGGGGGGGGTCAAGAGACCCAGTACTTC
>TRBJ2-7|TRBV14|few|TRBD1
CASSPIQGVVYEQYF
TGTGCCAGCAGCCCAATACAGGGGGTGGTTTACGAGCAGTACTTC
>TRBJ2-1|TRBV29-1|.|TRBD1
CSVEDSPTGGLYNEQFF
TGCAGCGTTGAAGACAGCCCCACAGGGGGCTTGTACAATGAGCAGTTCTTC
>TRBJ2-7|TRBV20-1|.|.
CSARGHSYEQYF
TGCAGTGCTAGAGGTCACTCCTACGAGCAGTACTTC
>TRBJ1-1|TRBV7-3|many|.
CASSLTRQNTEAFF
TGTGCCAGCAGCTTAACCCGACAGAACACTGAAGCTTTCTTT
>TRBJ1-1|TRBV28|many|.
CASTNIGWGAGTEAFF
TGTGCCAGCACTAACATCGGTTGGGGGGCAGGCACTGAAGCTTTCTTT
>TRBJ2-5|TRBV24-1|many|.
CATSETPRGAQYF
TGTGCCACCAGTGAGACTCCACGTGGCGCCCAGTACTTC
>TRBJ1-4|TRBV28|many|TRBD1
CASSSGQGARGEKLFF
TGTGCCAGCAGTTCGGGACAGGGGGCTCGCGGTGAAAAACTGTTTTTT
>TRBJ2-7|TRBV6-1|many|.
CASKMQAYEQYF
TGTGCCAGCAAAATGCAGGCCTACGAGCAGTACTTC
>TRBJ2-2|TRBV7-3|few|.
CASSASVTGELFF
TGTGCCAGCAGCGCGAGTGTAACCGGGGAGCTGTTTTTT
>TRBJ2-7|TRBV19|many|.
CASSIDLFSLGIYEQYF
TGTGCCAGTAGTATAGACCTCTTTTCGCTGGGGATCTACGAGCAGTACTTC
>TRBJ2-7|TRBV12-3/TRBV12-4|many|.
CASSLAWREQYF
TGTGCCAGCAGTTTAGCGTGGCGCGAGCAGTACTTC
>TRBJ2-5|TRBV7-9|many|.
CASSLAGGARETQYF
TGTGCCAGCAGCTTAGCCGGAGGGGCGCGGGAGACCCAGTACTTC
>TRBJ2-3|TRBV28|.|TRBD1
CASRLRDSAYTQYF
TGTGCCAGCAGGCTCCGGGACAGTGCTTATACGCAGTATTTT
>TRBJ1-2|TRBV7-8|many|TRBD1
CASATPDRGYGYTF
TGTGCCAGCGCGACCCCGGACAGGGGCTATGGCTACACCTTC
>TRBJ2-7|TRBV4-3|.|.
CASSQDLGVSYEQYF
TGCGCCAGCAGCCAAGACCTAGGAGTAAGCTACGAGCAGTACTTC
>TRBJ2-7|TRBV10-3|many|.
CATISGPDRTSYEQYF
TGTGCCACCATCAGTGGGCCCGACAGGACGTCCTACGAGCAGTACTTC
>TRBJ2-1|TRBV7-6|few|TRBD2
CASSLEAGGPSEQFF
TGTGCCAGCAGCTTAGAAGCGGGAGGGCCGAGTGAGCAGTTCTTC
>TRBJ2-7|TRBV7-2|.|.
CASSFRGGGTAAGKQYF
TGTGCCAGCAGCTTCCGGGGCGGCGGGACCGCTGCTGGCAAGCAGTACTTC
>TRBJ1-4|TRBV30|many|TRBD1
CAWNLGSTGREKLFF
TGTGCCTGGAACCTCGGCTCGACAGGGCGGGAAAAACTGTTTTTT
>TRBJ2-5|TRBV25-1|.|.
CASSDSWERQETQYF
TGTGCCAGCAGTGATTCATGGGAGCGGCAAGAGACCCAGTACTTC
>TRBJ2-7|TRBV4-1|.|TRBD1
CASSQVGTGAHEQYF
TGCGCCAGCAGCCAAGTAGGGACAGGGGCCCACGAGCAGTACTTC
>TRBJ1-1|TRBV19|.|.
CASKRADSNTEAFF
TGTGCCAGTAAAAGGGCAGATTCGAACACTGAAGCTTTCTTT
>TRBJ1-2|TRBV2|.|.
CASRGTNYGYTF
TGTGCCAGCAGGGGGACTAACTATGGCTACACCTTC
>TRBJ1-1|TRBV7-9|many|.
CASSREGTEAFF
TGTGCCAGCAGCCGGGAGGGGACTGAAGCTTTCTTT
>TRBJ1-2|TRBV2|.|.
CASSATRLGGRGGYTF
TGTGCCAGCAGCGCTACCCGGTTGGGGGGCCGAGGGGGCTACACCTTC
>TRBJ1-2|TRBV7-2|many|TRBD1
CASSTTTGRYGYTF
TGTGCCAGCAGCACAACGACAGGGAGATATGGCTACACCTTC
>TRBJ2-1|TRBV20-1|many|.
CSSSRSYNEQFF
TGCAGTTCTAGTCGCTCCTACAATGAGCAGTTCTTC
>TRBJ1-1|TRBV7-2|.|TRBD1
CASSGRTGGRTEAFF
TGTGCCAGCAGCGGCCGGACAGGCGGGAGGACTGAAGCTTTCTTT
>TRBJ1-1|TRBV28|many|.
CASSLGLEGPNTEAFF
TGTGCCAGCAGTTTGGGACTAGAGGGCCCGAACACTGAAGCTTTCTTT
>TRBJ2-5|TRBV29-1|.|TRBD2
CSVSPGGVGETQYF
TGCAGCGTGTCACCCGGGGGGGTGGGGGAGACCCAGTACTTC
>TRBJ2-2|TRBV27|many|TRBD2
CASRLAGAGNTGELFF
TGTGCCAGCAGACTAGCGGGAGCTGGTAACACCGGGGAGCTGTTTTTT
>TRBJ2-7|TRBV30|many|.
CAWSGVHEQYF
TGTGCCTGGAGTGGGGTCCACGAGCAGTACTTC
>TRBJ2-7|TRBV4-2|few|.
CASSQVSRAHEQYF
TGTGCCAGCAGCCAAGTTTCCAGGGCGCACGAGCAGTACTTC
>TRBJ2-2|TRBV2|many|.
CASSNGPGELFF
TGTGCCAGCAGCAACGGGCCCGGGGAGCTGTTTTTT
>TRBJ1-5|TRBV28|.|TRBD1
CASSYPGQGNQPQHF
TGTGCCAGCAGTTACCCGGGACAGGGGAATCAGCCCCAGCATTTT
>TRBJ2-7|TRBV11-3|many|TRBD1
CASSRRTGTYEQYF
TGTGCCAGCAGCCGTCGGACAGGGACCTACGAGCAGTACTTC
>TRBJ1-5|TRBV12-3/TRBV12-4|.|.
CASSSLRQDQPQHF
TGTGCCAGCAGTTCCCTTCGACAGGATCAGCCCCAGCATTTT
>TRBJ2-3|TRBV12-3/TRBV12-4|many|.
CASAGDTQYF
TGTGCCAGCGCCGGAGATACGCAGTATTTT
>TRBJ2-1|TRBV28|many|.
CASSLATGGGPSYNEQFF
TGTGCCAGCAGTTTAGCGACCGGAGGCGGGCCCTCCTACAATGAGCAGTTCTTC
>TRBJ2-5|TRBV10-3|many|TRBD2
CATAGLAVRETQYF
TGTGCCACGGCGGGACTAGCGGTCCGGGAGACCCAGTACTTC